A single sample is the source of the 19 T cell receptor beta chains below, sequenced in a study of T cells after yellow fever vaccination. TCRdb independently ran MiXCR on the 5' RACE reads; one entry per CDR3 protein. The repertoire includes roughly 330,000 distinct CDR3 sequences, 3% to 4.5% of them detected once, and roughly 24% sits in the top ten. The material was PBMCs, obtained 5 days after the yellow fever booster vaccination. These receptors originate from a man between 18 and 35 years old who received the YFV17D yellow fever vaccine.

This clonotype was seen a few times. The genes are TRBV6-2 or TRBV6-3 and TRBJ2-7; D is unclear. With 7 bases removed from V and 2 bases from J, the gap between germline ends came to 18 bases. Germline V gene lookup returns CDR1 MNHEY and CDR2 SVGEGT. This CDR3 is 15 amino acids long. This chain's CDR3 is CASIPSTFYTYEQYF. CDR3 nucleotides: TGTGCCAGCATCCCTTCGACATTCTACACCTACGAGCAGTACTTC.

This clonotype was counted many times. The chain has TRBV7-8 and TRBJ2-5; no firm D call. The length of the CDR3 is 14 residues. CDR1 is SGHVS and CDR2 is FQNEAQ in the germline V gene. The V gene lost 2 bases and the J gene lost 4 bases, with 11 bases spanning the gap. The CDR3 reads CASSLLRIGETQYF. The CDR3 region has the DNA TGTGCCAGCAGCTTACTGCGGATTGGAGAGACCCAGTACTTC.

This clonotype came up many times. The genes are TRBV18 and TRBJ2-1, with TRBD1 matching 8 bases. The junction had 5 bases not matched to a gene; V was cut back by 3 bases and J by 13 bases. Germline lookup yields CDR1 KGHSH and CDR2 LQKENI. This CDR3 is 12 amino acids long. The chain's CDR3 is CASSPMDRAQFF. In DNA, the CDR3 is TGTGCCAGCTCACCTATGGACAGGGCACAGTTCTTC.

The chain uses TRBV6-5 and TRBJ1-3; D is unclear. Germline assignment: CDR1 MNHEY and CDR2 SVGAGI. This CDR3 has 14 residues. The V and J ends lost 2 bases and 6 bases respectively, with 11 bases between them. The CDR3 loop reads CASSYTRQQNTIYF. In DNA form, the CDR3 reads TGTGCCAGCAGTTACACGCGGCAGCAAAACACCATATATTTT.

The J gene is TRBJ2-3, the V gene TRBV5-4; TRBD2 matches 11 bases. V lost 3 bases and J lost 5; bases outside the gene matches: 11. The germline V gene has CDR1 SGHNT and CDR2 YYREEE (reference sequence). This CDR3 comprises 17 residues. The CDR3 sequence is CASSSGVAGGRKDTQYF. The CDR3, as DNA: TGTGCCAGCAGCTCCGGGGTAGCGGGGGGGCGAAAAGATACGCAGTATTTT. Full variable domain (outside the CDR3, taken from reference TRBV5-4 and TRBJ2-3): ETGVTQSPTHLIKTRGQQVTLRCSSQSGHNTVSWYQQALGQGPQFIFQYYREEENGRGNFPPRFSGLQFPNYSSELNVNALELDDSALYLCASSSGVAGGRKDTQYFGPGTRLTVL.

There are many counts of this clonotype. The chain has TRBV7-2 and TRBJ2-4; TRBD1 agrees at 7 bases. The CDR3 totals 12 residues. Germline V gene lookup returns CDR1 SGHTA and CDR2 FQGNSA. Trimming cost V 4 bases and J 6 bases; bases outside gene matches: 0. The CDR3 DNA reads TGTGCCAGCAGCTCAGGGGGAAACATTCAGTACTTC. This encodes CASSSGGNIQYF. Combining the CDR3 with reference TRBV7-2 and TRBJ2-4 gives the whole variable domain GAGVSQSPSNKVTEKGKDVELRCDPISGHTALYWYRQSLGQGLEFLIYFQGNSAPDKSGLPSDRFSAERTGGSVSTLTIQRTQQEDSAVYLCASSSGGNIQYFGAGTRLSVL.

In this sample, this clonotype turned up many times. The chain couples TRBV11-2 to TRBJ1-4; D ambiguous. This CDR3 contains 13 residues. CDR1 is SGHAT, CDR2 FQNNGV, per germline. Trimming left V 4 bases short and J 7 bases short, with 10 bases between. CDR3 region: CASSYQGGEKLFF. The CDR3, as DNA: TGTGCCAGCAGCTATCAAGGCGGTGAAAAACTGTTTTTT.

V usage is TRBV6-2 or TRBV6-3 and J usage is TRBJ1-5, with unresolved D. The germline V gene encodes CDR1 MNHEY and CDR2 SVGEGT. The V end was cut by 5 bases, the J end by 10 bases, with 15 bases between. The CDR3 covers 13 residues. CDR3 sequence reads: CASSLGWPHPQHF. The CDR3 DNA follows: TGTGCCAGCAGTCTCGGCTGGCCTCATCCCCAGCATTTT.

The V and J genes are TRBV10-3 and TRBJ2-2, with no clear D. The V end was cut by 1 base, the J end by 5 bases, with 8 bases between. This CDR3 has 14 residues. Per the germline V gene, CDR1 is ENHRY and CDR2 is SYGVKD. The CDR3 protein is CAISEFKLTGELFF. The CDR3 bases are TGTGCCATCAGTGAGTTTAAACTTACCGGGGAGCTGTTTTTT.

This clonotype was seen only a few times. The J gene is TRBJ2-2, the V gene TRBV7-9; D is ambiguous. The CDR3 extends over 16 amino acids. The germline V and J ends were trimmed by 4 bases and 2 bases, with 14 bases remaining between them. The germline V gene has CDR1 SEHNR and CDR2 FQNEAQ (reference sequence). CDR3 coding DNA: TGTGCCAGCAGCTCCTCAGTCGTTCCAAACACCGGGGAGCTGTTTTTT. Amino acid sequence: CASSSSVVPNTGELFF.

This clonotype was seen ten or more times. The rearrangement links TRBV5-1 to TRBJ2-1; 8 bases are a match to TRBD2. The CDR3 runs 13 residues. V was pared by 3 bases and J by 14 bases, with 10 bases of the junction left unmatched. Germline V CDR1 and CDR2: SGHRS, YFSETQ. The CDR3 DNA reads as TGCGCCAGCAGCTCCGGAGCGGGGGCAGGCGAGTTCTTC. Residues: CASSSGAGAGEFF.

This clonotype showed up just a few times. The chain employs TRBV29-1 and TRBJ2-7; no reliable D call. Germline V gene sequence: CDR1 SQVTM, CDR2 ANQGSEA. CDR3 length: 14 amino acids. The V end lost 4 bases, the J end lost 7 bases, and 20 bases lay between the germline ends. The CDR3 loop reads CSVGPRVRNGEQYF. In DNA, the CDR3 is TGCAGCGTTGGTCCCCGGGTCCGGAATGGGGAGCAGTACTTC.

This clonotype was seen many times. The rearrangement uses TRBV5-1 and TRBJ2-5; the D is unclear. The V end lost 2 bases, the J end lost 1 base, and 6 bases lay between the germline ends. The CDR3 length is 13 residues. Per the germline V gene, CDR1 is SGHRS and CDR2 is YFSETQ. Here the CDR3 DNA reads TGCGCCAGCAGCTTTTTACCCCAAGAGACCCAGTACTTC. It specifies CASSFLPQETQYF.

This clonotype was counted a few times. The rearrangement uses TRBV5-4 and TRBJ2-7, with TRBD2 as a possible D gene (6 bases). Germline values: CDR1 SGHNT, CDR2 YYREEE (reference sequence). V shed 0 bases and J shed 6 bases, with 16 bases lying between them. This CDR3 region has 15 residues. The CDR3 nucleotides are TGTGCCAGCAGCTTGGACCCGGGGGTGCCTCTCGAGCAGTACTTC. It codes for CASSLDPGVPLEQYF.

This chain connects TRBV7-2 to TRBJ1-5, with unresolved D. V was cut by 5 bases and J by 0 bases, with 11 bases left in between. CDR1 is SGHTA, CDR2 FQGNSA, per germline. The CDR3 has 15 residues. The CDR3 region has the DNA TGTGCCAGCAGCCCAGATCAGGCTAGCAATCAGCCCCAGCATTTT. Protein sequence: CASSPDQASNQPQHF.

The V call is TRBV20-1, the J call TRBJ1-1; tentative D call: TRBD1 (6 bases). The V gene lost 2 bases and the J gene lost 6 bases, with 10 bases spanning the gap. Looked up from germline, CDR1 is DFQATT and CDR2 is SNEGSKA (reference sequence). The CDR3 has 12 amino acids. As DNA, the CDR3 is TGCAGTGCTAGACCTGGACAGTCTGAAGCTTTCTTT. Protein sequence: CSARPGQSEAFF.

This clonotype showed up many times. CDR3 DNA sequence: TGTGCCAGCAGCTTTGACGGGGCTCAGAATGAGCAGTTCTTC. Its protein product is CASSFDGAQNEQFF. The rearrangement uses TRBV7-2 and TRBJ2-1; D tentatively reads TRBD1 or TRBD2 (5 bases each). V lost 3 bases, J lost 7 bases, and 13 bases lay in between. The CDR3 extends over 14 amino acids. Germline CDR1 SGHTA, CDR2 FQGNSA.

A few counts support this clonotype. The chain combines TRBV6-5 with TRBJ2-2; D tentatively fits TRBD1 or TRBD2 (5 bases each). The CDR3 sequence is 15 residues long. V lost 6 bases and J lost 5, with 16 bases in between. Germline V gene lookup returns CDR1 MNHEY and CDR2 SVGAGI. CDR3 in DNA: TGTGCCAGCAGGCTTTGGGGGTTCGGGACCGGGGAGCTGTTTTTT. It yields the protein CASRLWGFGTGELFF.

This clonotype showed up many times. The gene calls are TRBV6-6 and TRBJ2-5; possible D gene TRBD2, 6 bases. Per the germline V gene, CDR1 is MNHNY and CDR2 is SVGAGI (reference sequence). The CDR3 length is 14 residues. V lost 4 bases, J lost 1 base, and 10 bases lay in between. CDR3 amino acids: CASSFGTSQETQYF. In nucleotides, the CDR3 is TGTGCCAGCAGTTTTGGGACTTCCCAAGAGACCCAGTACTTC.